The 23 T cell receptor beta chains presented below share a single source sample, sequenced in a study of radiotherapy plus CTLA-4 blockade in lung cancer. Method: immunoSEQ multiplex PCR; TCRdb's copy keeps in-frame clones and lacks some. Here the sample spans tens of thousands of clones, around 84% being singletons. The source was peripheral blood, collected from a patient treated with radiotherapy plus ipilimumab. Receptors originate from a human donor with non-small cell lung cancer that progressed on radiotherapy plus ipilimumab.

There are a few counts of this clone. The V and J genes are TRBV28 and TRBJ1-4, with 7 bases fitting TRBD1. The CDR3 is 14 residues long. From germline, CDR1 is MDHEN and CDR2 SYDVKM. The junction had 8 bases not matched to a gene; V was cut back by 5 bases and J by 8 bases. CDR3 sequence (DNA): TGTGCCAGCAGTCCGGGACAGAAGCAAGAAAAACTGTTTTTT. Translation: CASSPGQKQEKLFF.

The chain links TRBV6-1 to TRBJ2-7, with 14 bases lining up with TRBD2. Germline V CDR1 and CDR2: MNHNS, SASEGT. The CDR3 has 18 residues. V was clipped by 3 bases and J by 2 bases; unmatched bases: 9. CDR3 in DNA: TGTGCCAGCAGTGATCCGGGACAGGGACTAGCGGGAGCCTACGAGCAGTACGTC. Protein product: CASSDPGQGLAGAYEQYV.

V gene TRBV27 combines with J gene TRBJ2-7; a possible D gene is TRBD1 (6 bases). CDR3 length equals 16 residues. Germline V gene sequence: CDR1 MNHEY, CDR2 SMNVEV (reference sequence). Trimming took off 5 bases at V and 5 bases at J, with 22 bases between the two ends. In nucleotides, the CDR3 is TGTGCCAGCAGTCCTATCAGACCCGGGACATTCCACGAGCAGTACTTC. Translated: CASSPIRPGTFHEQYF.

This chain connects TRBV6-6 to TRBJ2-7; 7 bases align to TRBD1. The CDR3 covers 16 residues. J was trimmed by 1 base and V by 6 bases; bases with no gene match: 12. Germline V CDR1 and CDR2: MNHNY, SVGAGI (reference sequence). CDR3 residues: CASRARTGKISYEQYF. The CDR3 DNA sequence: TGTGCCAGCAGGGCAAGGACAGGCAAGATTTCCTACGAGCAGTACTTC.

This clone was counted once. V usage is TRBV28 and J usage is TRBJ2-3, with D possibly being TRBD2 (6 bases). From germline, CDR1 is MDHEN and CDR2 SYDVKM. This CDR3 region has 15 residues. V was clipped by 2 bases and J by 3 bases, with 12 bases between them. CDR3 sequence reads: CASSLTHRGTDTQYF. In DNA form, the CDR3 reads TGTGCCAGCAGTTTAACCCACCGGGGGACAGATACGCAGTATTTT.

V usage is TRBV11-2 and J usage is TRBJ2-2, with 10 bases fitting TRBD1. The V segment lost 8 bases and the J segment 8 bases; nucleotides outside the gene matches: 14. Germline CDR1 SGHAT, CDR2 FQNNGV. There are 16 residues in the CDR3. CDR3: CASGNPTGTGVGELFF. DNA for the CDR3: TGTGCCAGCGGAAACCCTACCGGGACAGGGGTGGGGGAGCTGTTTTTT.

The V call is TRBV9, the J call TRBJ2-1; D ambiguous. This CDR3 comprises 14 residues. V was trimmed by 0 bases and J by 9 bases, leaving 13 bases between them. Germline lookup yields CDR1 SGDLS and CDR2 YYNGEE. The CDR3 here is CASSVATEGGEQFF. The CDR3 DNA reads TGTGCCAGCAGCGTAGCCACTGAAGGCGGTGAGCAGTTCTTC.

The chain is built from TRBV4-1 and TRBJ1-2; 7 bases map to TRBD1. The CDR3 has 15 amino acids. In germline, CDR1 is MGHRA, CDR2 YSYEKL. V trimming: 0 bases; J trimming: 8 bases; junction bases outside the gene matches: 9. The CDR3 spells CASSQEMVQGVGYTF. In nucleotides, the CDR3 is TGCGCCAGCAGCCAAGAAATGGTGCAGGGGGTGGGCTACACCTTC.

This clone appeared a few times. The V and J genes are TRBV30 and TRBJ1-2; D is unclear. CDR1 and CDR2 (germline): GTSNPN, SVGIG (reference sequence). This CDR3 comprises 12 residues. V was clipped by 0 bases and J by 7 bases, with 9 bases between them. This CDR3 reads CAWSVLGAGYTF. CDR3 DNA: TGTGCCTGGAGTGTACTGGGAGCTGGCTACACCTTC.

Turning to this clone: A junction end diverges from the germline sequence, so it may reflect a read error. This same CDR3 is encoded by further DNA sequences in the sample. V and J are TRBV5-4 and TRBJ2-2; TRBD2 agrees at 7 bases. CDR1 SGHNT and CDR2 YYREEE come from the germline V gene (reference sequence). CDR3 length: 15 amino acids. In nucleotides, the CDR3 is TGTGCCAGCAGCTTGGCGGCGGGAGAAGCGAAGGAGCTGTTTTTC. Protein: CASSLAAGEAKELFF.

The chain carries TRBV5-8 and TRBJ2-1, with 7 bases identical to TRBD2. Trimming removed 7 bases from V and 1 base from J; junction bases left unmatched: 8. Germline CDR1 SGHTS, CDR2 YDEGEE. This CDR3 has 15 amino acids. The CDR3 DNA sequence: TGTGCCAGCCAGCGGGAACGATTATCCTACAATGAGCAGTTCTTC. Amino acid sequence: CASQRERLSYNEQFF.

The rearrangement links TRBV30 to TRBJ1-5; D possibly corresponds to TRBD1 (6 bases). V was trimmed by 2 bases and J by 3 bases, leaving 14 bases between them. CDR1 is GTSNPN and CDR2 is SVGIG in the germline V gene (reference sequence). This CDR3 has 15 amino acids. DNA for the CDR3: TGTGCCTGGAGTTCAGGGGTACATACCAATCAGCCCCAGCATTTT. This encodes CAWSSGVHTNQPQHF. The entire variable domain, with the rest obtained from reference TRBV30 and TRBJ1-5, is as follows: SQTIHQWPATLVQPVGSPLSLECTVEGTSNPNLYWYRQAAGRGLQLLFYSVGIGQISSEVPQNLSASRPQDRQFILSSKKLLLSDSGFYLCAWSSGVHTNQPQHFGDGTRLSIL.

This clone was recorded only once. J is TRBJ1-1 and V is TRBV6-5; 7 bases are a match to TRBD1. CDR3 length: 15 amino acids. Germline V gene data show CDR1 as MNHEY and CDR2 as SVGAGI. Trimming removed 2 bases from V and 1 base from J; junction bases left unmatched: 4. Written as DNA, the CDR3 is TGTGCCAGCAGTTACAGGGACAGCCGGAACACTGAAGCTTTCTTT. Its protein is CASSYRDSRNTEAFF.

Only one count was recorded for this clone. The rearrangement links TRBV5-6 to TRBJ2-1, with a possible D match to TRBD1 (5 bases). Trimming shortened V by 0 bases and J by 6 bases, and 13 bases separated the two germline ends. The CDR3 length is 15 residues. Germline assignment: CDR1 SGHDT and CDR2 YYEEEE. The CDR3 loop is CASSLVVQVGNEQFF. The CDR3 nucleotides are TGTGCCAGCAGCTTGGTGGTACAGGTGGGCAATGAGCAGTTCTTC.

The J gene is TRBJ2-2, the V gene TRBV28; 7 bases are shared with TRBD2. J lost 6 bases, V lost 2 bases, and 9 bases had no gene match. Germline V lookup: CDR1 MDHEN, CDR2 SYDVKM. The CDR3 covers 16 residues. CDR3: CASSLRSGTIPGELFF. DNA for the CDR3: TGTGCCAGCAGTTTAAGGTCAGGGACTATTCCCGGGGAGCTGTTTTTT.

The chain couples TRBV5-5 to TRBJ1-1, with D perhaps matching TRBD1 (6 bases). The CDR3 runs to 13 residues. Germline V gives CDR1 SGHKS, CDR2 YYEKEE (reference sequence). Between the trimmed V and J ends, which lost 3 bases and 5 bases, there was a span of 11 bases. Here the CDR3 reads CASSSGVGTEAFF. DNA for the CDR3: TGTGCCAGCAGCTCAGGGGTAGGTACTGAAGCTTTCTTT.

The J gene is TRBJ2-7, the V gene TRBV27, with TRBD2 matching 10 bases. This CDR3 is built from 15 residues. Germline V gene data show CDR1 as MNHEY and CDR2 as SMNVEV (reference sequence). V lost 6 bases to trimming and J lost 3 bases; unmatched junction nucleotides: 8. Written as DNA, the CDR3 is TGTGCCAGCAGACATACCGGGACTAGCGACTACGAGCAGTACTTC. It specifies CASRHTGTSDYEQYF.

The chain joins TRBV6-1 to TRBJ1-5; no clear D gene. With 2 bases removed from V and 2 bases from J, the gap between germline ends came to 22 bases. This CDR3 region has 19 residues. The V gene's germline CDR1 is MNHNS and CDR2 SASEGT. The DNA for the CDR3 is TGTGCCAGCAGTGAACCCCTCATTCATGACCTGGAGGGCAATCAGCCCCAGCATTTT. It is translated as CASSEPLIHDLEGNQPQHF.

The V call is TRBV7-2, the J call TRBJ1-5; 11 bases map to TRBD1. Germline CDR1 SGHTA, CDR2 FQGNSA. The CDR3 totals 16 residues. The ends lost 1 base at V and 5 bases at J; junction bases unmatched: 4. The CDR3 loop reads CASSLVGQGAYQPQHF. In DNA form, the CDR3 reads TGTGCCAGCAGCTTAGTAGGACAGGGGGCCTATCAGCCCCAGCATTTT.

This chain joins TRBV5-1 and TRBJ2-1, with D uncertain. V lost 0 bases and J lost 2, with 9 bases in between. This CDR3 comprises 15 residues. CDR1 SGHRS and CDR2 YFSETQ come from the germline V gene. This CDR3 is CASSLVGEPYNEQFF. CDR3 in DNA: TGCGCCAGCAGCTTGGTCGGAGAACCCTACAATGAGCAGTTCTTC.

The rearrangement uses TRBV18 and TRBJ2-5; D may be TRBD1 (6 bases). The V end lost 0 bases, the J end lost 2 bases, and 7 bases lay between the germline ends. Germline loops: CDR1 KGHSH, CDR2 LQKENI. The CDR3 spans 14 residues. The CDR3 DNA reads as TGTGCCAGCTCACCACCAGGACAGCAAGAGACCCAGTACTTC. It translates to CASSPPGQQETQYF.

The chain recombines TRBV7-6 with TRBJ2-3; 13 bases align to TRBD2. Losses at the gene ends were 5 bases for V and 5 bases for J; bases not matched to a gene: 7. CDR3 length: 16 amino acids. The germline CDR1 and CDR2 sequences are SGHVS and FNYEAQ. The CDR3 DNA is TGTGCCAGCAGCCCGAGGACTAGCGGGAGTCTAGATACGCAGTATTTT. This encodes CASSPRTSGSLDTQYF.

Written as DNA, the CDR3 is TGTGCCACCAGCAGAGATGGAAATGGCTACACCTTC. Amino acid sequence: CATSRDGNGYTF. The chain employs TRBV15 and TRBJ1-2; unclear D gene. Germline assignment: CDR1 LNHNV and CDR2 YYDKDF (reference sequence). The CDR3 length is 12 residues. V shed 0 bases and J shed 6 bases, with 5 bases lying between them.